The present T cell receptor (beta chain) was sequenced within a study of CD8+ T cells in alopecia areata. The sequencing template was cDNA reverse transcribed from extracted RNA. TCRdb keeps only in-frame clones here, not all; method: immunoSEQ multiplex PCR. The sample shows 95,000 to 120,000 clones, approximately 59% of them seen only once. Concerning this clone itself: Its target is unknown.

General study findings and limits: Against the mouse data, patients shared TCRs less clearly, possibly for HLA reasons. More clonal than normal scalp was lesional scalp, particularly alopecia totalis/universalis.

Germline lookup yields CDR1 MNHNS and CDR2 SASEGT. V lost 4 bases to trimming and J lost 4 bases, with 10 bases between them. CDR3 length: 13 residues. The sequence came from a human donor in good health. Sequencing used CD8+ T cells sorted from blood. The rearrangement uses TRBV6-1 and TRBJ1-1; weak D call: TRBD1 (5 bases). The CDR3 DNA reads TGTGCCAGCAGTGCGTGGGGCGCCACTGAAGCTTTCTTT. It is translated as CASSAWGATEAFF.